These T cell receptor beta chains were read from a single sample in a study of regulatory T cells in long-lasting Graves disease. MiXCR, run by TCRdb on the multiplex PCR reads, gives a single entry per CDR3 protein. Altogether around 480,000 distinct CDR3 sequences are present, roughly 16% being singletons, with the ten largest covering roughly 25%. These data were also filed under a second study, of T cells in Graves' hyperthyroidism and ophthalmopathy.

This specimen consisted of peripheral blood mononuclear cells (PBMCs), obtained at new diagnosis, from a patient treated with antithyroid drugs. The source is a woman aged 35-60 years with Graves disease. Both conserved end residues are part of each CDR3.

>TRBV7-9|TRBJ2-3
CASSLWGGDAGAVTTQYF
>TRBV5-1|TRBJ1-5
CASREGNNQPQHF
>TRBV20-1|TRBJ2-4
CSASLDKNIQYF
>TRBV18|TRBJ2-1
CASSPPPERTSYNEQFF
>TRBV28|TRBJ1-1
CASSRGDMNTEAFF
>TRBV7-8|TRBJ1-1
CASSSKDRGETEAFF
>TRBV19|TRBJ1-3
CASSMDRLGSGNTIYF
>TRBV19|TRBJ1-1
CASSMRGWDEAFF
>TRBV3-1|TRBJ1-5
CASSQQGSRGQPQHF
>TRBV11-2|TRBJ2-3
CASSFLWTDTQYF
>TRBV20-1|TRBJ2-1
CSAREGFNEQFF
>TRBV9|TRBJ1-2
CASSVATGAYYGYTF
>TRBV2|TRBJ1-1
CASRLPGSNTEAFF
>TRBV7-2|TRBJ2-3
CASSLLDTDTQYF
>TRBV5-1|TRBJ1-1
CASSLAQMNTEAFF
>TRBV7-9|TRBJ2-2
CASSGGQDEELFF
>TRBV20-1|TRBJ1-1
CSASNGPNTEAFF
>TRBV2|TRBJ1-4
CASSRSPDRVGEKLFF
>TRBV12-3/TRBV12-4|TRBJ1-4
CASSYSPRGGEKLFF
>TRBV12-3/TRBV12-4|TRBJ1-5
CASSPRQGQAQPQHF
>TRBV5-1|TRBJ2-7
CASSLSTFLYEQYF
>TRBV6-5|TRBJ1-3
CASSYLQGPTRLSGNTIYF
>TRBV2|TRBJ1-2
CASSGLQGAGGYTF
>TRBV5-1|TRBJ1-6
CASSHGAGDSPLHF
>TRBV6-5|TRBJ2-7
CASSYSATSGGRGSSYEQYF
>TRBV20-1|TRBJ2-5
CSARVTGTSAETQYF
>TRBV2|TRBJ2-5
CAAQGLEETQYF
>TRBV3-1|TRBJ2-7
CASSQDVRLGYEQYF
>TRBV29-1|TRBJ1-2
CSVVGQGNGYTF
>TRBV12-3/TRBV12-4|TRBJ1-4
CASSPSRIGEKLFF
>TRBV28|TRBJ2-7
CASSWGGQEQYF
>TRBV19|TRBJ2-3
CASSERGLDTQYF
>TRBV6-5|TRBJ2-5
CASSSPRHQETQYF
>TRBV10-3|TRBJ1-2
CAISAGYGYTF
>TRBV12-3/TRBV12-4|TRBJ1-2
CASTQTPQYYGYTF
>TRBV20-1|TRBJ1-5
CSASAPWGNNQPQHF
>TRBV19|TRBJ1-2
CASMGSSGYTF
>TRBV2|TRBJ2-7
CASSSPSGPLPPSREQYF
>TRBV11-3|TRBJ1-5
CARGGGRNQPQHF
>TRBV7-3|TRBJ1-4
CASMGRRDEKLFF
>TRBV6-1|TRBJ1-2
CASSVSPGQGAGGYGYTF
>TRBV2|TRBJ1-3
CAGQGGSGNTIYF
>TRBV7-2|TRBJ2-1
CASSLVSYSYNEQFF
>TRBV18|TRBJ2-7
CASSPEISLQYF
>TRBV20-1|TRBJ1-3
CSARDVAYSGNTIYF
>TRBV13|TRBJ1-2
CASSRDRGRSSYGYTF
>TRBV12-3/TRBV12-4|TRBJ1-2
CASSPVGQLIYGYTF
>TRBV2|TRBJ1-3
CASSVGHNSGNTIYF
>TRBV5-1|TRBJ2-2
CASRRGGDTGELFF
>TRBV5-1|TRBJ2-5
CASSTGTSQETQYF
>TRBV19|TRBJ1-6
CASSIVDSNSPLHF
>TRBV6-1|TRBJ2-2
CASSPSGGASGYTGELFF
>TRBV24-1|TRBJ2-5
CATSDLGETQYF
>TRBV7-2|TRBJ1-2
CASSLPEGPGYTF
>TRBV14|TRBJ1-1
CASSRGWRLGAFF
>TRBV9|TRBJ2-7
CASSAPGVSSEQYF
>TRBV15|TRBJ2-2
CATSTTTGTSNTGELFF
>TRBV13|TRBJ1-1
CASSLDGESTEAFF
>TRBV29-1|TRBJ1-1
CSVGGVRAWTEAFF
>TRBV19|TRBJ1-3
CASNRGFSGNTIYF